What follows is one T cell receptor (beta chain) and its context. Its specificity is unknown. The assay was immunoSEQ multiplex PCR, and TCRdb's table has in-frame clones only and misses some. The table lists some 200,000 clones, 90% to 95% of them singletons. The CDR3 contains 14 residues. Trimming shortened V by 7 bases and J by 3 bases, and 17 bases separated the two germline ends. Germline assignment: CDR1 SGHRS and CDR2 YFSETQ. The data are from a study of T cell responses to AZD1222 COVID-19 vaccine. Study findings and constraints: The donor cohort was predominantly white British with a female majority, and clonal diversity may have been underestimated.

The gene calls are TRBV5-1 and TRBJ2-7; D may be TRBD2 (7 bases). The origin of this receptor is an adult who received the AZD1222 COVID-19 vaccine. Specimen: peripheral blood, collected 28 days after the second AZD1222 dose. Here the CDR3 DNA reads TGCGCCAGCGGGGAGGGGGACGGGAGCTACGAGCAGTACTTC. This sequence encodes CASGEGDGSYEQYF.